Shown below are 13 T cell receptor beta chains from a single sample sequenced in a study of blood T cell repertoires in COVID-19. Sequencing was performed with immunoSEQ multiplex PCR; in TCRdb, only in-frame clones are kept and a portion is missing. Among 150,000 to 200,000 clones listed, around 80% were seen once. The sample comprised peripheral blood. Receptor source: an elderly woman with active or convalescent COVID-19.

The gene calls are TRBV6-5 and TRBJ2-3; D perhaps matches TRBD2 (5 bases). Germline-derived CDR1 and CDR2 are MNHEY and SVGAGI. The CDR3 loop spans 13 amino acids. V dropped 8 bases and J dropped 6 bases, with 15 bases sitting between them. For the CDR3, the DNA is TGTGCCAGCTCCCGCCGAGGGCCCGATACGCAGTATTTT. It translates to CASSRRGPDTQYF.

The V and J genes are TRBV27 and TRBJ2-7; TRBD2 matches 11 bases. The ends lost 6 bases at V and 2 bases at J; junction bases unmatched: 15. Germline CDR1 reads MNHEY; CDR2 reads SMNVEV (reference sequence). The CDR3 is 18 residues long. The CDR3 spells CASRRQSSSGGSPYEQYF. The CDR3, as DNA: TGTGCCAGCAGAAGACAGAGCTCTAGCGGGGGGTCTCCCTACGAGCAGTACTTC.

The chain employs TRBV4-3 and TRBJ1-4; a weak D match, TRBD1 (6 bases). The CDR3 has 14 amino acids. Trimming pared 1 base from V and 7 bases from J, leaving 10 bases between. The germline gives CDR1 LGHNA, CDR2 YSLEER. This CDR3 reads CASSQGTRGEKLFF. The CDR3 nucleotides read TGCGCCAGCAGCCAAGGGACCAGGGGTGAAAAACTGTTTTTT.

The genes are TRBV7-2 and TRBJ2-3, with a possible D match to TRBD2 (6 bases). V gave up 1 base and J gave up 2 bases, with 13 bases separating them. CDR3 length: 16 amino acids. Germline CDR1 is SGHTA and CDR2 is FQGNSA. CDR3 region: CASSLGGGRPTDTQYF. CDR3 DNA: TGTGCCAGCAGCTTAGGTGGGGGGAGACCCACAGATACGCAGTATTTT.

The gene calls are TRBV30 and TRBJ2-6; D perhaps matches TRBD1 (6 bases). Germline V lookup: CDR1 GTSNPN, CDR2 SVGIG (reference sequence). The CDR3 is 17 residues long. Trimming shortened V by 0 bases and J by 0 bases, and 12 bases separated the two germline ends. The DNA for the CDR3 is TGTGCCTGGAGTGTACCAGGGGCCCCCTCTGGGGCCAACGTCCTGACTTTC. Amino acid sequence: CAWSVPGAPSGANVLTF.

V usage is TRBV7-2 and J usage is TRBJ2-2, with 8 bases that match TRBD1. The V and J ends lost 3 bases and 6 bases, in that order; junction bases with no gene match: 0. Looked up from germline, CDR1 is SGHTA and CDR2 is FQGNSA. The CDR3 sequence is 13 residues long. The CDR3 loop is CASSFRGPGELFF. DNA for the CDR3: TGTGCCAGCAGCTTCAGGGGGCCCGGGGAGCTGTTTTTT.

This chain uses TRBV5-6 with TRBJ2-7; 8 bases map to TRBD1. The V segment lost 2 bases and the J segment 0 bases; nucleotides outside the gene matches: 4. This CDR3 has 15 residues. Germline V lookup: CDR1 SGHDT, CDR2 YYEEEE. This chain's CDR3 is CASSFGTGNSYEQYF. The CDR3 DNA is TGTGCCAGCAGCTTCGGGACAGGAAACTCCTACGAGCAGTACTTC.

This clone was seen only once. This chain connects TRBV7-9 to TRBJ2-1; a possible D gene is TRBD2 (6 bases). V lost 1 base to trimming and J lost 5 bases, with 12 bases between them. The CDR3 is 15 amino acids. Germline-derived CDR1 and CDR2 are SEHNR and FQNEAQ (reference sequence). The CDR3 region is CASSLGLAVNNEQFF. In DNA, the CDR3 is TGTGCCAGCAGCTTAGGATTAGCGGTAAACAATGAGCAGTTCTTC.

This chain links TRBV25-1 with TRBJ1-2, with 9 positions matching TRBD1. Trimming took 4 bases from V and 6 from J; bases not matched to a gene: 12. The germline gives CDR1 MGHDK, CDR2 SYGVNS. The CDR3 spans 16 residues. CDR3 sequence reads: CASSGTTGGLVHGYTF. The CDR3 region has the DNA TGTGCCAGCAGTGGCACAACAGGGGGCTTGGTTCATGGCTACACCTTC.

The J gene is TRBJ2-7, the V gene TRBV4-1; the match to TRBD2 covers 8 bases. Germline V gene sequence: CDR1 MGHRA, CDR2 YSYEKL. This CDR3 contains 15 residues. Losses at the gene ends were 2 bases for V and 2 bases for J; bases not matched to a gene: 5. The CDR3 spells CASSQPSGGPYEQYF. DNA of the CDR3: TGCGCCAGCAGCCAACCGAGCGGGGGCCCCTACGAGCAGTACTTC.

This clone was recorded a few times. The chain recombines TRBV15 with TRBJ2-7; 7 nucleotides align to TRBD2. The CDR3 is 20 residues long. J was trimmed by 2 bases and V by 0 bases; bases with no gene match: 19. Germline V gives CDR1 LNHNV, CDR2 YYDKDF (reference sequence). CDR3 nucleotides: TGTGCCACCAGCAGAGATCGCCCGTCGTATGAGGGACTACCCCCCTACGAGCAGTACTTC. Its translation is CATSRDRPSYEGLPPYEQYF.

The V call is TRBV19, the J call TRBJ2-2; the D is unclear. V was shortened by 4 bases and J by 6 bases, with 3 bases between the two germline ends. Germline CDR1 reads LNHDA; CDR2 reads SQIVND (reference sequence). The CDR3 contains 11 residues. This CDR3 reads CASSTAGELFF. DNA for the CDR3: TGTGCCAGTAGTACTGCCGGGGAGCTGTTTTTT. The full variable domain, completed using reference TRBV19 and TRBJ2-2, is DGGITQSPKYLFRKEGQNVTLSCEQNLNHDAMYWYRQDPGQGLRLIYYSQIVNDFQKGDIAEGYSVSREKKESFPLTVTSAQKNPTAFYLCASSTAGELFFGEGSRLTVL.

This clone was counted between two and nine times. The rearrangement uses TRBV9 and TRBJ2-2, with TRBD1 matching over 9 bases. The CDR3 covers 17 residues. V lost 2 bases to trimming and J lost 5 bases; unmatched junction nucleotides: 10. Germline assignment: CDR1 SGDLS and CDR2 YYNGEE. The CDR3 nucleotides are TGTGCCAGCAGCGTTTTGATGGGACAGGGAGTGACCGGGGAGCTGTTTTTT. Amino acids: CASSVLMGQGVTGELFF.